The T cell receptor beta chain described here comes from a study of resident and recirculating memory T cells in vitiligo. Study information: Each patient gave two lesional and two nonlesional epidermal shave biopsies, plus PBMCs. General study findings and limits: TCR sequences were not conserved across biopsy sites or patients.

Clones were read by immunoSEQ multiplex PCR, and TCRdb kept only the in-frame ones, dropping some. The sample has 75,000 to 85,000 clones; about 91% are singletons. Patients had to be free of confetti depigmentation, indicating active vitiligo. Anyone treated within the previous three months was excluded. Germline loops: CDR1 SGHAT, CDR2 FQNNGV. The CDR3 has 14 residues. Trimming cost V 5 bases and J 4 bases, with 14 bases left between them. Concerning this clone itself: Its antigen is as yet unknown.

Sequencing used blood. The TCR originated in a male donor with vitiligo. This rearrangement joins TRBV11-2 to TRBJ1-1; possible D gene TRBD1, 6 bases. This CDR3 is CASSTRGGVTEAFF. The CDR3 coding sequence is TGTGCCAGCAGCACCAGAGGGGGAGTCACTGAAGCTTTCTTT.